Below are 31 T cell receptor beta chains sequenced from a single sample in a study of shared clonotypes between healthy human individuals. Positive CCR7 selection of CD45RO-negative cells yielded the naive CD8 cells, and terminally differentiated effector memory CD45RA+ cells were excluded. Clones were sequenced by immunoSEQ multiplex PCR, and TCRdb holds only the in-frame ones, with some missing. The table records approximately 720,000 clones, 92% of them present only once. Sequenced material: naive CD8+ T cells sorted from blood. The receptor set was obtained from a young man in good health.

J is TRBJ2-7 and V is TRBV7-8; 7 bases are shared with TRBD1. This CDR3 is built from 14 residues. J was trimmed by 3 bases and V by 5 bases; bases with no gene match: 7. Germline-derived CDR1 and CDR2 are SGHVS and FQNEAQ. CDR3 amino acids: CASSIRQGGYEQYF. In nucleotides, the CDR3 is TGTGCCAGCAGCATCCGACAGGGTGGCTACGAGCAGTACTTC. Full variable domain (missing parts from reference TRBV7-8 and TRBJ2-7): GAGVSQSPRYKVAKRGQDVALRCDPISGHVSLFWYQQALGQGPEFLTYFQNEAQLDKSGLPSDRFFAERPEGSVSTLKIQRTQQEDSAVYLCASSIRQGGYEQYFGPGTRLTVT.

This chain links TRBV5-1 with TRBJ2-2; TRBD2 agrees at 7 bases. The J segment lost 3 bases and the V segment lost 2 bases, leaving 10 bases of the junction unmatched. The CDR3 loop spans 17 amino acids. Germline values: CDR1 SGHRS, CDR2 YFSETQ. The CDR3 loop is CASSFPEGGAYTGELFF. The CDR3 bases are TGCGCCAGCAGCTTCCCCGAGGGAGGGGCCTACACCGGGGAGCTGTTTTTT.

The V call is TRBV5-6, the J call TRBJ2-5, with TRBD2 identical over 9 bases. V lost 4 bases and J lost 1; bases outside the gene matches: 8. Germline V gives CDR1 SGHDT, CDR2 YYEEEE. This CDR3 contains 16 residues. Here the CDR3 reads CASSHPLAGSQETQYF. The CDR3 nucleotides are TGTGCCAGCAGCCACCCACTAGCGGGTTCCCAAGAGACCCAGTACTTC.

V gene TRBV4-3 combines with J gene TRBJ2-1; D is unclear. Germline V gene sequence: CDR1 LGHNA, CDR2 YSLEER. V lost 0 bases and J lost 3, with 9 bases in between. This CDR3 is built from 15 residues. CDR3 protein: CASSQDGRNYNEQFF. DNA for the CDR3: TGCGCCAGCAGCCAAGACGGTCGAAACTACAATGAGCAGTTCTTC.

This sequence joins TRBV7-2 and TRBJ2-1, with a weak D call TRBD1 (6 bases). This CDR3 has 13 residues. The V end lost 0 bases, the J end lost 10 bases, and 10 bases lay between the germline ends. Germline CDR1 reads SGHTA; CDR2 reads FQGNSA. This CDR3 is CASSLAQGLEQFF. CDR3 coding DNA: TGTGCCAGCAGCTTAGCACAGGGTTTGGAGCAGTTCTTC.

J is TRBJ2-1 and V is TRBV27; 9 nucleotides line up with TRBD2. Per the germline V gene, CDR1 is MNHEY and CDR2 is SMNVEV (reference sequence). V shed 7 bases, J shed 5 bases, and the junction held 9 bases outside the gene matches. This CDR3 region has 15 residues. The CDR3 loop is CASTPLGLADNEQFF. The CDR3 DNA follows: TGTGCCAGCACCCCGCTGGGACTAGCTGACAATGAGCAGTTCTTC.

The chain carries TRBV6-1 and TRBJ1-4; the D gene is possibly TRBD1 (5 bases). The germline V gene has CDR1 MNHNS and CDR2 SASEGT. V lost 1 base, J lost 6 bases, and 9 bases lay in between. The CDR3 is made up of 14 amino acids. This CDR3 is CASSEGGGDEKLFF. CDR3 DNA: TGTGCCAGCAGTGAAGGGGGGGGAGATGAAAAACTGTTTTTT.

DNA for the CDR3: TGTGCCAGCAGCGAATCCGGGGGACGGTACGAGCAGTACTTC. Its translation is CASSESGGRYEQYF. The rearrangement joins TRBV7-9 to TRBJ2-7, with a possible D match to TRBD2 (6 bases). Germline CDR1 and CDR2: SEHNR and FQNEAQ (reference sequence). This CDR3 is built from 14 residues. V lost 5 bases and J lost 4, with 15 bases in between. The full variable domain, rest sourced from reference TRBV7-9 and TRBJ2-7, is DTGVSQNPRHKITKRGQNVTFRCDPISEHNRLYWYRQTLGQGPEFLTYFQNEAQLEKSRLLSDRFSAERPKGSFSTLEIQRTEQGDSAMYLCASSESGGRYEQYFGPGTRLTVT.

The gene calls are TRBV7-6 and TRBJ1-4; 7 nucleotides agree with TRBD1. CDR3 size: 15 residues. Germline V gene lookup returns CDR1 SGHVS and CDR2 FNYEAQ. V shed 1 base and J 5 bases; nucleotides not matched to a gene: 4. In nucleotides, the CDR3 is TGTGCCAGCAGCTTAGAGTCAGGGGGAAATGAAAAACTGTTTTTT. Translated: CASSLESGGNEKLFF.

The chain carries TRBV7-3 and TRBJ2-1, with TRBD1 identical over 8 bases. Germline V gene lookup returns CDR1 SGHTA and CDR2 FQGTGA. Trimming at V came to 6 bases and at J to 8 bases, leaving 3 bases not matched to a gene. This CDR3 is 12 amino acids long. CDR3 sequence (DNA): TGTGCCAGCAGTTCGACAGGGGATGAGCAGTTCTTC. Translating it yields CASSSTGDEQFF. The full variable domain, rest sourced from reference TRBV7-3 and TRBJ2-1, is GAGVSQTPSNKVTEKGKYVELRCDPISGHTALYWYRQSLGQGPEFLIYFQGTGAADDSGLPNDRFFAVRPEGSVSTLKIQRTERGDSAVYLCASSSTGDEQFFGPGTRLTVL.

Of note for this clone: Other DNA sequences in the same sample also yield this CDR3. The chain recombines TRBV29-1 with TRBJ2-2; possible D gene TRBD1, 5 bases. In germline, CDR1 is SQVTM, CDR2 ANQGSEA. V was clipped by 7 bases and J by 1 base, with 10 bases between them. The CDR3 covers 13 residues. The CDR3 loop reads CSGLGQNTGELFF. The CDR3 coding sequence is TGCAGCGGCCTTGGACAGAACACCGGGGAGCTGTTTTTT.

The chain has TRBV4-3 and TRBJ1-4; D is undetermined. The CDR3 is 19 amino acids. V lost 0 bases to trimming and J lost 0 bases, with 17 bases between them. Per the germline V gene, CDR1 is LGHNA and CDR2 is YSLEER. CDR3 amino acids: CASSQDQAEYHATNEKLFF. The CDR3 nucleotides read TGCGCCAGCAGCCAAGATCAGGCCGAGTACCATGCAACTAATGAAAAACTGTTTTTT.

The chain links TRBV7-9 to TRBJ1-5; possibly TRBD1 for D (5 bases). V was shortened by 5 bases and J by 3 bases, with 11 bases between the two germline ends. CDR3 length equals 14 residues. Germline lookup yields CDR1 SEHNR and CDR2 FQNEAQ (reference sequence). DNA for the CDR3: TGTGCCAGCAGCCGGGACGCTAACAATCAGCCCCAGCATTTT. Protein: CASSRDANNQPQHF.

This rearrangement joins TRBV7-9 to TRBJ1-2, with D uncertain. CDR3 length equals 12 residues. V was shortened by 5 bases and J by 3 bases, with 7 bases between the two germline ends. From germline, CDR1 is SEHNR and CDR2 FQNEAQ (reference sequence). CDR3 coding DNA: TGTGCCAGCAGCCCCGGTTACTATGGCTACACCTTC. It yields the protein CASSPGYYGYTF.

Remarks on this clone: The same CDR3 also results from other DNA sequences found in this sample. CDR3: CASSESGSSYEQYF. For the CDR3, the DNA is TGCGCCAGCAGTGAGAGCGGGAGCTCCTACGAGCAGTACTTC. The chain is built from TRBV10-2 and TRBJ2-7; 8 bases fit TRBD2. Germline trimming cut 2 bases from V and 0 bases from J; bases unmatched to any gene: 0. The CDR3 loop spans 14 amino acids. From germline, CDR1 is WSHSY and CDR2 SAAADI.

The table lists this clone with a few counts. The chain recombines TRBV9 with TRBJ2-6; D is undetermined. Between the trimmed V and J ends, which lost 7 bases and 2 bases, there was a span of 4 bases. CDR3 length: 12 amino acids. Germline loops: CDR1 SGDLS, CDR2 YYNGEE. The CDR3 DNA follows: TGTGCCAGCGAGACTGGGGCCAACGTCCTGACTTTC. Encoded protein: CASETGANVLTF.

The chain couples TRBV4-1 to TRBJ2-7, with 13 bases that match TRBD2. The V gene end was trimmed by 0 bases and the J gene end by 6 bases; junction bases not matched to a gene: 5. The CDR3 runs to 16 residues. CDR1 is MGHRA and CDR2 is YSYEKL in the germline V gene. The CDR3 coding sequence is TGCGCCAGCAGCCAAGAGGAAGGACTAGCGGGAGTCGAGCAGTACTTC. Amino acid sequence: CASSQEEGLAGVEQYF.

J is TRBJ2-7 and V is TRBV19; 9 positions agree with TRBD1. In germline, CDR1 is LNHDA, CDR2 SQIVND (reference sequence). J lost 3 bases, V lost 6 bases, and 3 bases had no gene match. This CDR3 has 13 amino acids. CDR3 DNA: TGTGCCAGTAGCTTGACAGGGGGCTACGAGCAGTACTTC. This codes for CASSLTGGYEQYF. Using reference TRBV19 and TRBJ2-7 for the parts outside the CDR3, the full variable domain is DGGITQSPKYLFRKEGQNVTLSCEQNLNHDAMYWYRQDPGQGLRLIYYSQIVNDFQKGDIAEGYSVSREKKESFPLTVTSAQKNPTAFYLCASSLTGGYEQYFGPGTRLTVT.

The chain is built from TRBV19 and TRBJ2-2, with 12 bases matching TRBD2. V trimming: 8 bases; J trimming: 4 bases; junction bases outside the gene matches: 5. Germline assignment: CDR1 LNHDA and CDR2 SQIVND (reference sequence). CDR3 size: 15 residues. The CDR3 nucleotides read TGTGCCAGTGGGACTAGCGGGCGTGGCACCGGGGAGCTGTTTTTT. Its translation is CASGTSGRGTGELFF.

Points on this clone: At the DNA level, this CDR3 is encoded by other sequences in the same sample as well. DNA for the CDR3: TGTGCCTGGAGTGTCAGCAATGAGCAGTTCTTC. It specifies CAWSVSNEQFF. V and J are TRBV30 and TRBJ2-1; D is ambiguous. From germline, CDR1 is GTSNPN and CDR2 SVGIG (reference sequence). The CDR3 consists of 11 residues. Trimming pared 0 bases from V and 6 bases from J, leaving 3 bases between.

V and J are TRBV11-2 and TRBJ2-5; a weak D match, TRBD1 (6 bases). V lost 8 bases and J lost 4, with 17 bases in between. The germline V gene has CDR1 SGHAT and CDR2 FQNNGV. The CDR3 runs to 14 residues. This CDR3 is CASLPQGRGETQYF. CDR3 nucleotides: TGTGCCAGCTTACCGCAGGGGAGAGGAGAGACCCAGTACTTC.

CDR3 bases: TGCAGCGTTGAAGTTGCGGCGACGGAAACCTACGAGCAGTACTTC. Translated: CSVEVAATETYEQYF. This chain joins TRBV29-1 and TRBJ2-7; D uncertain. The ends were cut back, 1 base at V and 2 bases at J, with 15 bases in the middle. Germline V CDR1 and CDR2: SQVTM, ANQGSEA. The CDR3 has 15 amino acids.

This chain connects TRBV5-5 to TRBJ1-1; TRBD1 is a possible D gene (5 bases). This CDR3 is built from 13 residues. V lost 2 bases, J lost 4 bases, and 9 bases lay in between. The germline CDR1 and CDR2 sequences are SGHKS and YYEKEE (reference sequence). The CDR3 DNA reads TGTGCCAGCAGCTTTGGCAGGGCCACTGAAGCTTTCTTT. As protein: CASSFGRATEAFF.

The CDR3 loop reads CASTGRTSVGYNEQFF. The CDR3 bases are TGTGCCAGCACCGGACGGACTAGCGTTGGGTACAATGAGCAGTTCTTC. The chain uses TRBV9 and TRBJ2-1; 9 bases map to TRBD2. Germline CDR1 and CDR2: SGDLS and YYNGEE. This CDR3 spans 16 amino acids. V lost 6 bases, J lost 4 bases, and 11 bases stayed unmatched.

V and J are TRBV19 and TRBJ2-3; 10 bases are a match to TRBD2. The CDR3 has 18 amino acids. Germline V gives CDR1 LNHDA, CDR2 SQIVND (reference sequence). The ends lost 5 bases at V and 5 bases at J; junction bases unmatched: 16. The CDR3, as DNA: TGTGCCAGTAGTCCCGGACTAGCGGAGATGGGCTACGGAGATACGCAGTATTTT. Translating gives CASSPGLAEMGYGDTQYF.

The chain joins TRBV5-5 to TRBJ2-5; no clear D. The CDR3 loop spans 11 amino acids. Trimming took off 4 bases at V and 4 bases at J, with 5 bases between the two ends. Germline CDR1 SGHKS, CDR2 YYEKEE (reference sequence). The chain's CDR3 is CASSQVETQYF. The DNA for the CDR3 is TGTGCCAGCAGCCAGGTAGAGACCCAGTACTTC.

The rearrangement uses TRBV18 and TRBJ2-1; TRBD1 is a possible D gene (5 bases). CDR1 and CDR2 (germline): KGHSH, LQKENI. Trimming stripped 4 bases from V and 1 base from J, with 14 bases between. The CDR3 length is 16 residues. The CDR3 nucleotides are TGTGCCAGCTCACATTACGACGGACAATCCTACAATGAGCAGTTCTTC. This translates into CASSHYDGQSYNEQFF.

The chain combines TRBV29-1 with TRBJ2-7; 7 nucleotides agree with TRBD1. V lost 7 bases to trimming and J lost 3 bases; unmatched junction nucleotides: 18. The CDR3 covers 16 residues. The germline CDR1 and CDR2 sequences are SQVTM and ANQGSEA. In DNA, the CDR3 is TGCAGCGCTCTACAAATCTTCCGGGACAGATACTACGAGCAGTACTTC. Translation gives CSALQIFRDRYYEQYF.

This chain links TRBV7-9 with TRBJ2-1, with no clear D. V was pared by 0 bases and J by 6 bases, with 6 bases between. The germline V gene encodes CDR1 SEHNR and CDR2 FQNEAQ (reference sequence). This CDR3 contains 13 residues. The CDR3 region has the DNA TGTGCCAGCAGCTTAGCGACGACCAATGAGCAGTTCTTC. This codes for CASSLATTNEQFF.

This clone was found once. The chain recombines TRBV11-2 with TRBJ2-7; D may be TRBD2 (5 bases). The CDR3 runs to 16 residues. V was cut by 5 bases and J by 2 bases, with 19 bases left in between. Germline CDR1 is SGHAT and CDR2 is FQNNGV. The CDR3 DNA reads as TGTGCCAGCAGCATCGCCCTGGCGGGCGGAACCTACGAGCAGTACTTC. Translated, it gives CASSIALAGGTYEQYF.

The chain employs TRBV5-8 and TRBJ2-5, with 9 bases matching TRBD2. V lost 2 bases and J lost 5; bases outside the gene matches: 7. Per the germline V gene, CDR1 is SGHTS and CDR2 is YDEGEE. There are 15 residues in the CDR3. CDR3 nucleotide sequence: TGTGCCAGCAGCTTAGGGGGACTAGCCTCGGAGACCCAGTACTTC. It encodes CASSLGGLASETQYF.